This passage covers 26 T cell receptor beta chains from one sample sequenced in a study of control samples from healthy donors and cancer patients. Profiling relied on immunoSEQ multiplex PCR, and the TCRdb table lists in-frame clones only, not all of them. Of approximately 100,000 clones in the sample, 80% to 95% were seen once. Sequencing was performed on blood. The receptor source for this set is a human donor in good health. The donor label of this sample is uncertain.

The chain is built from TRBV3-1 (or the pseudogene TRBV3-2) and TRBJ2-7; D remains unclear. The CDR3 is 14 residues long. Germline V lookup: CDR1 LGHDT, CDR2 YNNKEL (reference sequence). V lost 4 bases and J lost 0, with 10 bases in between. The chain's CDR3 is CASSLRPSSYEQYF. The CDR3 nucleotides are TGTGCCAGCAGCCTCAGACCGAGCTCCTACGAGCAGTACTTC.

The gene calls are TRBV3-1 (or the pseudogene TRBV3-2) and TRBJ2-7; 7 bases line up with TRBD1. Per the germline V gene, CDR1 is LGHDT and CDR2 is YNNKEL (reference sequence). This CDR3 has 14 amino acids. V lost 3 bases to trimming and J lost 1 base; unmatched junction nucleotides: 3. CDR3 sequence: CASSQMGQSYEQYF. The CDR3 DNA follows: TGTGCCAGCAGCCAGATGGGACAGTCCTACGAGCAGTACTTC.

This rearrangement joins TRBV7-3 to TRBJ1-6, with TRBD1 as a possible D gene (5 bases). V shed 4 bases and J shed 5 bases, with 12 bases lying between them. Looked up from germline, CDR1 is SGHTA and CDR2 is FQGTGA. The CDR3 runs to 15 residues. CDR3 coding DNA: TGTGCCAGCAGCTCCGACGGGACTAATAATTCACCCCTCCACTTT. It translates to CASSSDGTNNSPLHF.

The chain carries TRBV3-1 (or the pseudogene TRBV3-2) and TRBJ2-3; D is perhaps TRBD2 (6 bases). CDR3 length: 14 amino acids. Trimming removed 6 bases from V and 5 bases from J, with 15 bases in between. Germline-derived CDR1 and CDR2 are LGHDT and YNNKEL (reference sequence). CDR3 region: CASSSGTPRDTQYF. DNA of the CDR3: TGTGCCAGCAGTTCCGGGACTCCACGAGATACGCAGTATTTT.

V is TRBV6-5 and J is TRBJ2-7, with D maybe TRBD2 (8 bases). The CDR3 extends over 16 amino acids. CDR1 and CDR2 from the germline V gene are MNHEY and SVGAGI. V was cut by 2 bases and J by 9 bases, with 23 bases left in between. Written as DNA, the CDR3 is TGTGCCAGCAGTTACGGGGGGGACAGAGGACTAGCTGTGCAGTACTTC. This sequence encodes CASSYGGDRGLAVQYF.

The J gene is TRBJ2-7, the V gene TRBV6-6; D gene ambiguous. CDR1 and CDR2 from the germline V gene are MNHNY and SVGAGI (reference sequence). The V and J ends lost 4 bases and 3 bases respectively, with 4 bases between them. This CDR3 is 11 amino acids long. CDR3 sequence (DNA): TGTGCCAGCAGTTGGCTCTACGAGCAGTACTTC. Encoded protein: CASSWLYEQYF.

The rearrangement uses TRBV9 and TRBJ2-3; 7 bases agree with TRBD1. The length of the CDR3 is 15 residues. The germline V gene encodes CDR1 SGDLS and CDR2 YYNGEE. The V segment lost 3 bases and the J segment 4 bases; nucleotides outside the gene matches: 8. CDR3 nucleotide sequence: TGTGCCAGCAGCGGTCTCACAGGGGTGGCAGATACGCAGTATTTT. This sequence encodes CASSGLTGVADTQYF. The full variable domain, completed using reference TRBV9 and TRBJ2-3, is DSGVTQTPKHLITATGQRVTLRCSPRSGDLSVYWYQQSLDQGLQFLIQYYNGEERAKGNILERFSAQQFPDLHSELNLSSLELGDSALYFCASSGLTGVADTQYFGPGTRLTVL.

This rearrangement joins TRBV19 to TRBJ1-2; 10 bases map to TRBD1. Germline CDR1 is LNHDA and CDR2 is SQIVND (reference sequence). This CDR3 has 15 residues. Germline trimming cut 5 bases from V and 2 bases from J; bases unmatched to any gene: 5. For the CDR3, the DNA is TGTGCCAGTAGTCATCCGGGACAGGGGAACTATGGCTACACCTTC. It yields the protein CASSHPGQGNYGYTF.

The rearrangement uses TRBV7-2 and TRBJ2-5; the D gene could be TRBD1 or TRBD2 (6 bases each). The CDR3 consists of 16 residues. Germline V gives CDR1 SGHTA, CDR2 FQGNSA. V gave up 1 base and J gave up 5 bases, with 17 bases separating them. The CDR3 DNA is TGTGCCAGCAGCTTAGTACGCAGGGGAGGAGGGGAGACCCAGTACTTC. Translation gives CASSLVRRGGGETQYF.

The rearrangement links TRBV6-5 to TRBJ1-6; TRBD1 agrees at 7 bases. The J segment lost 6 bases and the V segment lost 6 bases, leaving 8 bases of the junction unmatched. Germline values: CDR1 MNHEY, CDR2 SVGAGI. This CDR3 region has 15 residues. The CDR3 reads CASRTGVSGNSPLHF. The CDR3 DNA sequence: TGTGCCAGCAGAACAGGGGTCAGTGGTAATTCACCCCTCCACTTT.

The V gene is TRBV24-1, the J gene TRBJ2-3; 9 positions match TRBD2. V was pared by 3 bases and J by 6 bases, with 9 bases of the junction left unmatched. Germline V gene data show CDR1 as KGHDR and CDR2 as SFDVKD. This CDR3 region has 16 residues. The CDR3 region is CATSDPNSGGWDTQYF. For the CDR3, the DNA is TGTGCCACCAGTGATCCGAATAGCGGGGGATGGGATACGCAGTATTTT.

Written as DNA, the CDR3 is TGTGCCACATCGGGGCTCGGGGCCGGGGAGCTGTTTTTT. This gives the protein CATSGLGAGELFF. This chain connects TRBV24-1 to TRBJ2-2; either TRBD1 or TRBD2 may fit D (5 bases each). Trimming removed 10 bases from V and 6 bases from J, with 14 bases in between. The germline V gene encodes CDR1 KGHDR and CDR2 SFDVKD. This CDR3 region has 13 residues.

The chain has TRBV6-1 and TRBJ1-1, with 7 bases fitting TRBD1. Germline CDR1 and CDR2: MNHNS and SASEGT. After removal of 1 base from V and 0 bases from J, the junction contained 11 bases not matched to a gene. The CDR3 contains 18 residues. CDR3: CASSEGPLTGRVNTEAFF. As DNA, the CDR3 is TGTGCCAGCAGTGAAGGGCCCCTGACAGGGCGGGTGAACACTGAAGCTTTCTTT.

The V gene is TRBV27, the J gene TRBJ2-5, with TRBD1 matching 7 bases. CDR3 length: 19 residues. The V and J ends lost 5 bases and 2 bases, in that order; junction bases with no gene match: 20. Germline V gene sequence: CDR1 MNHEY, CDR2 SMNVEV (reference sequence). The CDR3 sequence is CASSPHLRLDRDGQETQYF. The DNA for the CDR3 is TGTGCCAGCAGTCCGCATCTAAGGCTTGACAGGGACGGACAAGAGACCCAGTACTTC.

This chain connects TRBV5-5 to TRBJ1-5; D not resolved. The germline gives CDR1 SGHKS, CDR2 YYEKEE (reference sequence). The CDR3 contains 14 residues. Deletions cut 0 bases from V and 4 bases from J, with 8 bases between. CDR3 nucleotide sequence: TGTGCCAGCAGCTTGGACGGGCATAATCAGCCCCAGCATTTT. Translated, it gives CASSLDGHNQPQHF.

The gene calls are TRBV6-5 and TRBJ1-3; TRBD1 agrees at 7 bases. The CDR3 loop spans 15 amino acids. Germline values: CDR1 MNHEY, CDR2 SVGAGI. With V trimmed by 7 bases and J by 4 bases, 10 bases remained unmatched. This chain's CDR3 is CASTGDYRGGNTIYF. The CDR3 DNA reads as TGTGCCAGCACGGGCGACTACAGGGGAGGAAACACCATATATTTT.

The chain joins TRBV6-8 to TRBJ2-7, with TRBD1 matching over 10 bases. Trimming at V came to 8 bases and at J to 7 bases, leaving 17 bases not matched to a gene. CDR3 length equals 16 residues. CDR1 is MNHGY, CDR2 SAAAGT, per germline. The CDR3 DNA reads as TGTGCCAGCCCCCCCCAACCGGGACAGGGGCTTGAGGAGCAGTACGTC. This sequence encodes CASPPQPGQGLEEQYV.

The table lists this clone with a count of one. This chain links TRBV24-1 with TRBJ2-3; 7 bases agree with TRBD2. Per the germline V gene, CDR1 is KGHDR and CDR2 is SFDVKD. This CDR3 has 15 amino acids. V dropped 3 bases and J dropped 5; count of bases not matched to a gene: 7. CDR3 region: CATSDPGPGGDTQYF. CDR3 DNA: TGTGCCACCAGTGATCCGGGACCGGGAGGAGATACGCAGTATTTT.

The rearrangement uses TRBV9 and TRBJ2-3; D uncertain. V was cut by 3 bases and J by 2 bases, with 19 bases left in between. Germline V lookup: CDR1 SGDLS, CDR2 YYNGEE. This CDR3 is 17 amino acids long. CDR3 nucleotide sequence: TGTGCCAGCAGCGCCCGAACATCCTTCATCTCCACAGATACGCAGTATTTT. Protein: CASSARTSFISTDTQYF.

The V call is TRBV5-5, the J call TRBJ2-1, with D possibly TRBD1 on 6 matching bases. Germline CDR1 and CDR2: SGHKS and YYEKEE (reference sequence). Trimming pared 4 bases from V and 0 bases from J, leaving 14 bases between. CDR3 length: 16 residues. The DNA of the CDR3 is TGTGCCAGCAGCCAGGATTCAGGGGCCTCCTACAATGAGCAGTTCTTC. Translating gives CASSQDSGASYNEQFF.

The chain is built from TRBV9 and TRBJ2-1; D is possibly TRBD1 (6 bases). CDR3 length: 14 residues. Germline CDR1 and CDR2: SGDLS and YYNGEE. The ends were cut back, 0 bases at V and 5 bases at J, with 9 bases in the middle. The chain's CDR3 is CASSVGDNNNEQFF. The CDR3 region has the DNA TGTGCCAGCAGCGTAGGGGACAACAACAATGAGCAGTTCTTC.

The J gene is TRBJ2-5, the V gene TRBV5-4, with 12 bases aligning to TRBD2. V gave up 5 bases and J gave up 6 bases; unmatched junction bases: 11. The CDR3 is 16 residues long. Germline values: CDR1 SGHNT, CDR2 YYREEE (reference sequence). As DNA, the CDR3 is TGTGCCAGCAGGCCTAGCGGGGGGGCCGGGCGAAAGACCCAGTACTTC. This sequence encodes CASRPSGGAGRKTQYF.

The chain carries TRBV4-2 and TRBJ2-1; TRBD1 might be the D (6 bases). This CDR3 comprises 17 residues. Germline-derived CDR1 and CDR2 are LGHNA and YNFKEQ. Trimming stripped 4 bases from V and 10 bases from J, with 26 bases between. For the CDR3, the DNA is TGTGCCAGCAGCCCCCAAGTGGCCCCAAGGGGGATCGGAGAGCAGTTCTTC. This gives the protein CASSPQVAPRGIGEQFF.

The chain uses TRBV7-8 and TRBJ1-1, with D maybe TRBD1 (6 bases). From germline, CDR1 is SGHVS and CDR2 FQNEAQ. The CDR3 extends over 14 amino acids. The germline V and J ends were trimmed by 5 bases and 8 bases, with 18 bases remaining between them. The CDR3 nucleotides are TGTGCCAGCAGCCCAGGACTGCAGGGGAGAGAAGCTTTCTTT. Encoded protein: CASSPGLQGREAFF.

The chain uses TRBV7-7 and TRBJ2-2; D is unresolved. The germline V and J ends were trimmed by 1 base and 2 bases, with 11 bases remaining between them. Germline V gene lookup returns CDR1 SSHAT and CDR2 FNYEAQ (reference sequence). This CDR3 region has 16 residues. CDR3 sequence: CASSLGRTVNTGELFF. The DNA of the CDR3 is TGTGCCAGCAGCTTAGGTCGGACGGTAAACACCGGGGAGCTGTTTTTT.

The chain employs TRBV7-2 and TRBJ1-1; no definite D call. Trimming removed 6 bases from V and 2 bases from J, with 10 bases in between. Germline V gene data show CDR1 as SGHTA and CDR2 as FQGNSA. The CDR3 is 13 residues long. DNA for the CDR3: TGTGCCAGCAGTCTTCAGGCTAACACTGAAGCTTTCTTT. The encoded protein is CASSLQANTEAFF.